This is a list of T cell receptor beta chains from one sample in a study of cytomegalovirus exposure and HLA in healthy donors. Clones were sequenced by immunoSEQ multiplex PCR, and TCRdb holds only the in-frame ones, with some missing. The sample contains roughly 160,000 clones, around 80% of which appear only once. What was sequenced was PBMCs. The receptor set was obtained from a female donor in good health and CMV-seronegative. CDR3s include the opening cysteine and the closing phenylalanine or tryptophan. The D gene is left open where the match is weak. Not every row has a clone size; where given, it reads once, few, many or a size class.

V gene: TRBV7-2
clone size: -
D gene: TRBD2
J gene: TRBJ2-1
CDR3 protein: CASSRSGLAGDHNEQFF
CDR3 DNA: TGTGCCAGCAGCCGATCGGGACTAGCGGGAGATCACAATGAGCAGTTCTTC

V gene: TRBV7-2
clone size: -
D gene: TRBD2
J gene: TRBJ2-3
CDR3 protein: CASSSGLAGGENTQYF
CDR3 DNA: TGTGCCAGCAGCTCAGGACTAGCGGGGGGTGAAAATACGCAGTATTTT

V gene: TRBV6-5
clone size: -
D gene: -
J gene: TRBJ2-1
CDR3 protein: CASSSLLIGQFF
CDR3 DNA: TGTGCCAGCAGTTCCCTGTTGATCGGGCAGTTCTTC

V gene: TRBV10-1
clone size: -
D gene: TRBD1
J gene: TRBJ2-1
CDR3 protein: CASSSNRARTGLTYNEQFF
CDR3 DNA: TGCGCCAGCAGTTCCAACCGCGCCCGGACAGGGCTAACGTACAATGAGCAGTTCTTC

V gene: TRBV7-2
clone size: few
D gene: -
J gene: TRBJ1-5
CDR3 protein: CASSPSGARRNQPQHF
CDR3 DNA: TGTGCCAGCTCACCGTCAGGGGCGCGTCGCAATCAGCCCCAGCATTTT

V gene: TRBV20-1
clone size: -
D gene: -
J gene: TRBJ1-4
CDR3 protein: CSARGEGKLFF
CDR3 DNA: TGCAGTGCTAGAGGGGAGGGAAAACTGTTTTTT

V gene: TRBV2
clone size: few
D gene: -
J gene: TRBJ2-2
CDR3 protein: CASSESRFPTGELFF
CDR3 DNA: TGTGCCAGCAGTGAGTCCAGGTTTCCCACCGGGGAGCTGTTTTTT

V gene: TRBV6-1
clone size: -
D gene: TRBD2
J gene: TRBJ2-1
CDR3 protein: CASKGLAGAGEQFF
CDR3 DNA: TGTGCCAGCAAAGGACTAGCGGGAGCCGGGGAGCAGTTCTTC

V gene: TRBV28
clone size: -
D gene: -
J gene: TRBJ1-2
CDR3 protein: CASRSLYGYTF
CDR3 DNA: TGTGCCAGCAGGAGTTTATATGGCTACACCTTC

V gene: TRBV7-2
clone size: -
D gene: TRBD1
J gene: TRBJ1-3
CDR3 protein: CASSSDRGPGNTIYF
CDR3 DNA: TGTGCCAGCAGTTCGGACAGGGGGCCTGGAAACACCATATATTTT

V gene: TRBV12-5
clone size: few
D gene: TRBD1
J gene: TRBJ2-3
CDR3 protein: CASGDGTGGELTDTQYF
CDR3 DNA: TGTGCTAGTGGCGATGGGACAGGGGGCGAGTTGACAGATACGCAGTATTTT

V gene: TRBV5-8
clone size: -
D gene: -
J gene: TRBJ1-5
CDR3 protein: CASSLWSPNQPQHF
CDR3 DNA: TGTGCCAGCAGCTTATGGAGTCCCAATCAGCCCCAGCATTTT

V gene: TRBV2
clone size: -
D gene: -
J gene: TRBJ1-1
CDR3 protein: CASSVDSYYTEAFF
CDR3 DNA: TGTGCCAGCAGTGTTGACAGCTATTACACTGAAGCTTTCTTT

V gene: TRBV18
clone size: few
D gene: -
J gene: TRBJ1-1
CDR3 protein: CASSPPSKTGAFF
CDR3 DNA: TGTGCCAGCTCACCACCGAGCAAGACCGGGGCTTTCTTT

V gene: TRBV7-8
clone size: -
D gene: -
J gene: TRBJ2-5
CDR3 protein: CASSLGKVGGWQETQYF
CDR3 DNA: TGTGCCAGCAGCTTAGGAAAAGTAGGAGGATGGCAAGAGACCCAGTACTTC

V gene: TRBV6-1
clone size: -
D gene: TRBD1
J gene: TRBJ1-2
CDR3 protein: CASSARDSEGYTF
CDR3 DNA: TGTGCCAGCAGTGCCCGGGACAGCGAGGGCTACACCTTC

V gene: TRBV2
clone size: -
D gene: -
J gene: TRBJ2-1
CDR3 protein: CASSERGSYNEQFF
CDR3 DNA: TGTGCCAGCAGTGAACGGGGGTCCTACAATGAGCAGTTCTTC